Listed here are 30 T cell receptor beta chains from one sample, sequenced in a study of CD8 T cells in ankylosing spondylitis. TCRdb reprocessed the 5' RACE reads via MiXCR and lists one record per CDR3 protein. Among about 400,000 distinct CDR3 sequences listed, approximately 20% were seen once. Sample: blood, either unsorted or a sorted T cell fraction (not recorded which). These receptors all come from a male donor with ankylosing spondylitis or in good health (not recorded which).

About this clonotype itself: The junction does not match germline at one end; this may be a read error. This chain links TRBV12-3 or TRBV12-4 with TRBJ2-3; D may be TRBD2 (5 bases). The CDR3 contains 11 residues. DNA of the CDR3: TGTGCCAGCAGTTCGCCAGTTACGCGGGTTTTT. Translated: CASSSPVTRVF.

The rearrangement uses TRBV6-2 or TRBV6-3 and TRBJ2-5; 9 bases are a match to TRBD2. The CDR3 totals 13 residues. Germline V gene data show CDR1 as MNHEY and CDR2 as SVGEGT. The trim removed 6 bases at V and 3 bases at J, leaving 2 bases unmatched. The DNA for the CDR3 is TGTGCCAGCAGGACTAGCGGAAAAGAGACCCAGTACTTC. It codes for CASRTSGKETQYF.

This chain links TRBV6-5 with TRBJ2-3, with 12 bases aligning to TRBD2. V dropped 2 bases and J dropped 6; count of bases not matched to a gene: 9. The germline CDR1 and CDR2 sequences are MNHEY and SVGAGI. The CDR3 covers 17 residues. The CDR3 is CASSYPGTSGSPDTQYF. Written as DNA, the CDR3 is TGTGCCAGCAGTTACCCCGGGACTAGCGGGTCACCGGATACGCAGTATTTT.

This chain links TRBV2 with TRBJ2-1; D gene uncertain. The V end was cut by 10 bases, the J end by 8 bases, with 12 bases between. Germline V gene lookup returns CDR1 SNHLY and CDR2 FYNNEI. The CDR3 runs to 11 residues. The CDR3 reads CAIRFYDEQFF. CDR3 sequence (DNA): TGTGCCATCAGGTTTTACGATGAGCAGTTCTTC.

This chain links TRBV7-2 with TRBJ1-4; no clear D. V was shortened by 5 bases and J by 3 bases, with 13 bases between the two germline ends. This CDR3 comprises 15 residues. Germline V CDR1 and CDR2: SGHTA, FQGNSA. CDR3 nucleotide sequence: TGTGCCAGCAGCCCCAACCGCGCGGCTAATGAAAAACTGTTTTTT. This sequence encodes CASSPNRAANEKLFF.

This clonotype was picked up a small number of times. The J gene is TRBJ1-1, the V gene TRBV25-1, with TRBD1 as a possible D gene (5 bases). Per germline, CDR1 MGHDK and CDR2 SYGVNS. V shed 2 bases and J shed 13 bases, with 11 bases lying between them. The CDR3 length is 11 residues. CDR3: CASSEGGGSFF. CDR3 coding DNA: TGTGCCAGCAGTGAAGGCGGGGGGAGTTTCTTT.

The CDR3 DNA reads TGCAGCGTTGAAGGGTTCAGCGTCAGCGAGGAGGGCACAGATACGCAGTATTTT. Translated: CSVEGFSVSEEGTDTQYF. The chain employs TRBV29-1 and TRBJ2-3, with a possible D match to TRBD2 (5 bases). The germline V and J ends were trimmed by 1 base and 1 base, with 21 bases remaining between them. The CDR3 length is 18 residues. Germline V gives CDR1 SQVTM, CDR2 ANQGSEA.

This clonotype was seen ten or more times. This chain links TRBV29-1 with TRBJ2-7; D is perhaps TRBD2 (6 bases). Trimming stripped 1 base from V and 2 bases from J, with 9 bases between. Germline CDR1 SQVTM, CDR2 ANQGSEA. The CDR3 runs 13 residues. Here the CDR3 reads CSVEGSSAYEQYF. The CDR3 region has the DNA TGCAGCGTTGAAGGTTCTAGCGCCTACGAGCAGTACTTC.

This clonotype was counted once. The V call is TRBV7-9, the J call TRBJ1-1; TRBD1 aligns across 9 bases. The V segment lost 5 bases and the J segment 5 bases; nucleotides outside the gene matches: 6. The V gene's germline CDR1 is SEHNR and CDR2 FQNEAQ (reference sequence). The CDR3 extends over 14 amino acids. CDR3 loop: CASSVQGAGTEAFF. The DNA for the CDR3 is TGTGCCAGCAGCGTACAGGGGGCGGGTACTGAAGCTTTCTTT.

J is TRBJ2-7 and V is TRBV27; D gene unclear. Germline V gene data show CDR1 as MNHEY and CDR2 as SMNVEV (reference sequence). The CDR3 spans 13 residues. Trimming stripped 3 bases from V and 3 bases from J, with 9 bases between. The CDR3 reads CASSFGPFYEQYF. The CDR3 DNA sequence: TGTGCCAGCAGTTTCGGTCCGTTCTACGAGCAGTACTTC.

This clonotype came up a few times. V and J are TRBV29-1 and TRBJ2-5; 12 bases are a match to TRBD1. Trimming removed 4 bases from V and 4 bases from J; junction bases left unmatched: 1. The germline V gene has CDR1 SQVTM and CDR2 ANQGSEA. The CDR3 runs 13 residues. In DNA form, the CDR3 reads TGCAGCGTTGGGGACAGGGGGCTAGAGACCCAGTACTTC. Its translation: CSVGDRGLETQYF.

This clonotype was observed a handful of times. V and J are TRBV12-3 or TRBV12-4 and TRBJ2-7; 11 nucleotides match TRBD1. Trimming removed 4 bases from V and 7 bases from J; junction bases left unmatched: 9. This CDR3 spans 15 amino acids. CDR3 DNA sequence: TGTGCCAGCAGTTACGGGACAGGGGGGGTGGAAGAGCAGTACTTC. Protein: CASSYGTGGVEEQYF.

This clonotype was counted a few times. The chain recombines TRBV24-1 with TRBJ2-3; D is ambiguous. The V end lost 6 bases, the J end lost 6 bases, and 9 bases lay between the germline ends. There are 12 residues in the CDR3. Germline V gene data show CDR1 as KGHDR and CDR2 as SFDVKD. CDR3 nucleotide sequence: TGTGCCACCAGTCCCGACGCGGATACGCAGTATTTT. Protein product: CATSPDADTQYF.

This rearrangement joins TRBV5-6 to TRBJ2-7; maybe TRBD2 (6 bases). From germline, CDR1 is SGHDT and CDR2 YYEEEE. The V end lost 0 bases, the J end lost 7 bases, and 17 bases lay between the germline ends. The CDR3 spans 15 residues. The CDR3 sequence is CASSLGRGVWGEQYF. The DNA of the CDR3 is TGTGCCAGCAGCTTGGGGAGGGGCGTATGGGGTGAGCAGTACTTC. The entire variable domain, with the rest obtained from reference TRBV5-6 and TRBJ2-7, is as follows: DAGVTQSPTHLIKTRGQQVTLRCSPKSGHDTVSWYQQALGQGPQFIFQYYEEEERQRGNFPDRFSGHQFPNYSSELNVNALLLGDSALYLCASSLGRGVWGEQYFGPGTRLTVT.

This clonotype was observed a few times. The DNA of the CDR3 is TGCAGCGTCGTTGGGGGGCGCGGGAACACCGGGGAGCTGTTTTTT. Translating gives CSVVGGRGNTGELFF. The genes are TRBV29-1 and TRBJ2-2; D is tentatively TRBD1 or TRBD2 (6 bases each). V shed 6 bases and J shed 1 base, with 15 bases lying between them. This CDR3 spans 15 amino acids. The V gene's germline CDR1 is SQVTM and CDR2 ANQGSEA.

This clonotype came up many times. The chain is built from TRBV11-1 and TRBJ2-1; D not resolved. In germline, CDR1 is SGHAT, CDR2 FQDESV (reference sequence). V was pared by 2 bases and J by 0 bases, with 8 bases between. The CDR3 contains 15 residues. This chain's CDR3 is CASSLFASSYNEQFF. Here the CDR3 DNA reads TGTGCCAGCAGCTTATTTGCAAGCTCCTACAATGAGCAGTTCTTC.

The chain uses TRBV5-1 and TRBJ2-1, with TRBD2 matching 13 bases. Trimming at V came to 0 bases and at J to 8 bases, leaving 5 bases not matched to a gene. The CDR3 loop spans 16 amino acids. Germline V gene data show CDR1 as SGHRS and CDR2 as YFSETQ. CDR3 residues: CASSLATSGGADEQFF. The CDR3 nucleotides are TGCGCCAGCAGCTTGGCTACTAGCGGGGGGGCCGATGAGCAGTTCTTC.

CDR3 residues: CASSLPTSGYQETQYF. The CDR3 bases are TGTGCCAGCAGCTTACCGACTAGCGGGTACCAAGAGACCCAGTACTTC. The V call is TRBV7-9, the J call TRBJ2-5; 10 bases agree with TRBD2. V trimming: 2 bases; J trimming: 0 bases; junction bases outside the gene matches: 3. The germline gives CDR1 SEHNR, CDR2 FQNEAQ (reference sequence). The CDR3 runs to 16 residues.

V is TRBV27 and J is TRBJ2-7; 7 bases map to TRBD1. J gave up 0 bases and V 5 bases, and 16 bases lay outside the gene matches. The germline gives CDR1 MNHEY, CDR2 SMNVEV (reference sequence). The CDR3 contains 18 residues. CDR3 protein: CASSPTGTAYIPSYEQYF. DNA of the CDR3: TGTGCCAGCAGTCCGACCGGGACAGCCTACATCCCCTCCTACGAGCAGTACTTC.

The chain is built from TRBV4-1 and TRBJ2-1; 9 bases are shared with TRBD2. V dropped 0 bases and J dropped 8; count of bases not matched to a gene: 8. Germline CDR1 MGHRA, CDR2 YSYEKL. The CDR3 extends over 16 amino acids. CDR3 protein: CASSQEGRGGHYEQFF. The CDR3 coding sequence is TGCGCCAGCAGCCAAGAGGGGCGGGGGGGCCACTATGAGCAGTTCTTC.

The chain has TRBV19 and TRBJ2-5; 10 nucleotides match TRBD1. The germline CDR1 and CDR2 sequences are LNHDA and SQIVND (reference sequence). V lost 10 bases, J lost 4 bases, and 9 bases stayed unmatched. CDR3 length equals 14 residues. CDR3 protein: CATSATGGLETQYF. CDR3 sequence (DNA): TGTGCCACCTCCGCGACAGGGGGCTTAGAGACCCAGTACTTC.

This chain uses TRBV4-1 with TRBJ2-1, with unresolved D. Deletions cut 4 bases from V and 8 bases from J, with 15 bases between. Germline CDR1 is MGHRA and CDR2 is YSYEKL. This CDR3 is built from 14 residues. This CDR3 reads CASSPLPGPDEQFF. The CDR3 region has the DNA TGCGCCAGCAGCCCTCTCCCCGGACCTGATGAGCAGTTCTTC.

This clonotype was found a few times. The genes are TRBV12-3 or TRBV12-4 and TRBJ1-3; no reliable D call. This CDR3 contains 15 residues. The V gene lost 1 base and the J gene lost 4 bases, with 11 bases spanning the gap. The CDR3 region is CASSLGLGSGNTIYF. In nucleotides, the CDR3 is TGTGCCAGCAGTTTAGGTTTGGGGTCGGGAAACACCATATATTTT.

This clonotype was counted between two and nine times. The V call is TRBV12-3 or TRBV12-4, the J call TRBJ1-1, with D possibly TRBD1 on 5 matching bases. The CDR3 spans 14 residues. The V end lost 4 bases, the J end lost 6 bases, and 15 bases lay between the germline ends. The CDR3 sequence is CASSYWGRASEAFF. The CDR3 DNA sequence: TGTGCCAGCAGTTATTGGGGCAGGGCATCTGAAGCTTTCTTT.

In its sample, this clonotype was seen a few times. V and J are TRBV29-1 and TRBJ2-5, with TRBD2 matching over 7 bases. The CDR3 is 14 amino acids. With 4 bases clipped from V and 1 base from J, the junction kept 6 bases outside the gene matches. Germline V gives CDR1 SQVTM, CDR2 ANQGSEA. The CDR3 region has the DNA TGCAGCGTTGTGGTAGCGGGTGCCCAAGAGACCCAGTACTTC. It is translated as CSVVVAGAQETQYF.

This chain joins TRBV7-3 and TRBJ2-6; weak D call: TRBD1 (5 bases). The germline V and J ends were trimmed by 5 bases and 6 bases, with 14 bases remaining between them. This CDR3 is built from 15 residues. Germline lookup yields CDR1 SGHTA and CDR2 FQGTGA. The CDR3 loop reads CASSPPGLAANVLTF. CDR3 in DNA: TGTGCCAGCAGCCCCCCAGGGCTGGCGGCCAACGTCCTGACTTTC.

The V gene is TRBV20-1, the J gene TRBJ2-7, with 8 nucleotides matching TRBD1. The CDR3 runs to 18 residues. The ends lost 0 bases at V and 4 bases at J; junction bases unmatched: 17. Germline CDR1 and CDR2: DFQATT and SNEGSKA (reference sequence). Here the CDR3 reads CSARDVPGSTGQGYEQYF. The CDR3 DNA follows: TGCAGTGCTAGAGATGTACCGGGTAGTACAGGACAGGGTTACGAGCAGTACTTC.

This clonotype was seen only a few times. The chain recombines TRBV6-5 with TRBJ2-5, with TRBD2 matching over 7 bases. Germline V gene lookup returns CDR1 MNHEY and CDR2 SVGAGI. CDR3 length equals 15 residues. V shed 0 bases, J shed 4 bases, and the junction held 5 bases outside the gene matches. This CDR3 reads CASSYSASGGETQYF. CDR3 DNA sequence: TGTGCCAGCAGTTACTCGGCGTCGGGAGGAGAGACCCAGTACTTC.

This clonotype was seen only a few times. J is TRBJ2-7 and V is TRBV28, with D unresolved. Trimming took off 7 bases at V and 0 bases at J, with 10 bases between the two ends. CDR3 length: 13 amino acids. The germline V gene has CDR1 MDHEN and CDR2 SYDVKM. This CDR3 reads CASTSLSSYEQYF. The CDR3 nucleotides read TGTGCCAGCACGTCCCTTAGCTCCTACGAGCAGTACTTC.

The chain carries TRBV10-3 and TRBJ2-7; TRBD1 is a possible D gene (6 bases). The V gene lost 2 bases and the J gene lost 3 bases, with 8 bases spanning the gap. This CDR3 comprises 13 residues. CDR1 and CDR2 (germline): ENHRY, SYGVKD. CDR3 sequence: CAISEGQFYEQYF. CDR3 nucleotide sequence: TGTGCCATCAGTGAGGGACAGTTCTACGAGCAGTACTTC.